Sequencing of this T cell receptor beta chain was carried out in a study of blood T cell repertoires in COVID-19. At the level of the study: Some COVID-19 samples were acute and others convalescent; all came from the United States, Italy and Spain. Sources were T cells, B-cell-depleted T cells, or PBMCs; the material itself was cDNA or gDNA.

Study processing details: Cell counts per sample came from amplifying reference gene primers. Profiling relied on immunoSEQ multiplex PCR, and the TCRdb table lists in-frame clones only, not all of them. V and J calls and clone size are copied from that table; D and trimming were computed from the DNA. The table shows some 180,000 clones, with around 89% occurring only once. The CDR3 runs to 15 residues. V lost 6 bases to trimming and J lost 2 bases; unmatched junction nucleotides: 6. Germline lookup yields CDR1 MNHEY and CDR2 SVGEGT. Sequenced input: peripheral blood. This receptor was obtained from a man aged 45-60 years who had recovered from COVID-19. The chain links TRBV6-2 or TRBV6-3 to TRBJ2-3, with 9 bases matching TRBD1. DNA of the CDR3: TGTGCCAGCAGCCGCCGGACAGGGGTCACAGATACGCAGTATTTT. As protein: CASSRRTGVTDTQYF.